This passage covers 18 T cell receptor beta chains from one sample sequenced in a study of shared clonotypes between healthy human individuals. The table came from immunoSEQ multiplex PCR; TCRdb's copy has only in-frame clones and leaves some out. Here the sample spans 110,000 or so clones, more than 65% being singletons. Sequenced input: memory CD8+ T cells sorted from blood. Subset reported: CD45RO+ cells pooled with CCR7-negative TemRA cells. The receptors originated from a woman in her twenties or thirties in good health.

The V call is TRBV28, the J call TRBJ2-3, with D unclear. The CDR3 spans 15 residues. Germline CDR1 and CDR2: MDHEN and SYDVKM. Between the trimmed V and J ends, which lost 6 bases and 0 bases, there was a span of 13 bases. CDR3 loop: CASSSVGLSTDTQYF. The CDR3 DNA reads TGTGCCAGCAGCTCTGTAGGGTTAAGCACAGATACGCAGTATTTT. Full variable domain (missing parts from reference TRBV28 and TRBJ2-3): DVKVTQSSRYLVKRTGEKVFLECVQDMDHENMFWYRQDPGLGLRLIYFSYDVKMKEKGDIPEGYSVSREKKERFSLILESASTNQTSMYLCASSSVGLSTDTQYFGPGTRLTVL.

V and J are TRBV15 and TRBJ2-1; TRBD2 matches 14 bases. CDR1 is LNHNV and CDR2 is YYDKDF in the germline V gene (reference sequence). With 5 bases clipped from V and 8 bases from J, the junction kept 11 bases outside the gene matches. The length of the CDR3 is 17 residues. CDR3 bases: TGTGCCACCAGCCCCCCCACTGGACTAGCGGGAGGAGATGAGCAGTTCTTC. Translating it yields CATSPPTGLAGGDEQFF.

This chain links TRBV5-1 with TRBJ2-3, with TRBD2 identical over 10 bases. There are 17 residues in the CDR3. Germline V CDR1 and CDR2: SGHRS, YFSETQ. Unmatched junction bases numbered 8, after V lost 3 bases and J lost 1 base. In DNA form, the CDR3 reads TGCGCCAGCAGCTACGCTAGCGGGAGCAAAGGCACAGATACGCAGTATTTT. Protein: CASSYASGSKGTDTQYF.

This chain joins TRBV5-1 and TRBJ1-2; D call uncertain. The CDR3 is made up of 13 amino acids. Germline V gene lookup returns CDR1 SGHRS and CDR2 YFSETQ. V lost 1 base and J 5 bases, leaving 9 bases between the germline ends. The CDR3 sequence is CASSLRPAYGYTF. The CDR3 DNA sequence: TGCGCCAGCAGCTTGAGGCCAGCTTATGGCTACACCTTC.

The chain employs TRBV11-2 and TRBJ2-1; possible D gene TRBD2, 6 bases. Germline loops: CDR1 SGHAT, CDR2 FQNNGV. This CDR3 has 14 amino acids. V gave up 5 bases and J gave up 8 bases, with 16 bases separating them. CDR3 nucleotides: TGTGCCAGCAGCCTTTTCCGGGAGTTTGATGAGCAGTTCTTC. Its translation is CASSLFREFDEQFF. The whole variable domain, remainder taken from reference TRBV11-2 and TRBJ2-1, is EAGVAQSPRYKIIEKRQSVAFWCNPISGHATLYWYQQILGQGPKLLIQFQNNGVVDDSQLPKDRFSAERLKGVDSTLKIQPAKLEDSAVYLCASSLFREFDEQFFGPGTRLTVL.

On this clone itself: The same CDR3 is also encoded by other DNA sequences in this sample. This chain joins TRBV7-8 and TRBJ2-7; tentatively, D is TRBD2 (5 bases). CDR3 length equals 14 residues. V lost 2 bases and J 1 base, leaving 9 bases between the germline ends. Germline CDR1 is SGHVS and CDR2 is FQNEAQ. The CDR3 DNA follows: TGTGCCAGCAGCTTACAGAGGGATTCCTACGAGCAGTACTTC. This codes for CASSLQRDSYEQYF.

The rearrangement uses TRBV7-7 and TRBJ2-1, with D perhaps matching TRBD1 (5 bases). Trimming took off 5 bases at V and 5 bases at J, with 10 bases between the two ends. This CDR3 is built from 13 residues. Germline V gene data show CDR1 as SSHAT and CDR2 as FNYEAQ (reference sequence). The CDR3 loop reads CASSRDSHNEQFF. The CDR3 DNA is TGTGCCAGCAGCCGCGACAGTCACAATGAGCAGTTCTTC.

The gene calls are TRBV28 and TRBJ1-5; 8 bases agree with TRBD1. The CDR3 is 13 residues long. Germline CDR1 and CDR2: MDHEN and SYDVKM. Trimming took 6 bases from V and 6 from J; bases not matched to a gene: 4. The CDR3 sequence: CASRGTGGQPQHF. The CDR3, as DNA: TGTGCCAGCAGGGGAACAGGGGGTCAGCCCCAGCATTTT.

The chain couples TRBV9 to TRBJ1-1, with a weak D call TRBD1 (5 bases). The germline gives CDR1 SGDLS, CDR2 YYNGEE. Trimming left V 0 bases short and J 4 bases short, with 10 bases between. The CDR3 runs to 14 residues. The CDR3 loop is CASSVGGSGTEAFF. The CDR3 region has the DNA TGTGCCAGCAGCGTAGGGGGGTCGGGCACTGAAGCTTTCTTT.

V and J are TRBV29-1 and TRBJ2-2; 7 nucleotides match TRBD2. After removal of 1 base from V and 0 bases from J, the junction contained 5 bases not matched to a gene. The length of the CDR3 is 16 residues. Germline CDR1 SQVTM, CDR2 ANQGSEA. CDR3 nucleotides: TGCAGCGTTGAAGGGGGAGCGGGGCCGAACACCGGGGAGCTGTTTTTT. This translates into CSVEGGAGPNTGELFF.

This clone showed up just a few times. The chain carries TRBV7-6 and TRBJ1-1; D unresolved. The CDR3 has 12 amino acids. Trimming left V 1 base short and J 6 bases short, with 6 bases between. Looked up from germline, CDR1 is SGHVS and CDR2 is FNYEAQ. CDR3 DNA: TGTGCCAGCAGCTTAGTATGGTCTGAAGCTTTCTTT. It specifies CASSLVWSEAFF.

DNA for the CDR3: TGTGCCAGCAGCATCCGACAGGGACCTTCCTACGAGCAGTACTTC. Translation gives CASSIRQGPSYEQYF. The chain is built from TRBV7-8 and TRBJ2-7; 7 bases match TRBD1. The trim removed 5 bases at V and 1 base at J, leaving 8 bases unmatched. The V gene's germline CDR1 is SGHVS and CDR2 FQNEAQ. This CDR3 comprises 15 residues.

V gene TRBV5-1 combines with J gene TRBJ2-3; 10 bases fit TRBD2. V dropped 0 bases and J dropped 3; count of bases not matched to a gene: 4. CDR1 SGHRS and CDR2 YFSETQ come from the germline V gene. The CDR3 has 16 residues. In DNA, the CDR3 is TGCGCCAGCAGCTTGGGGGTAGCGGGAGGTACAGATACGCAGTATTTT. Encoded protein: CASSLGVAGGTDTQYF.

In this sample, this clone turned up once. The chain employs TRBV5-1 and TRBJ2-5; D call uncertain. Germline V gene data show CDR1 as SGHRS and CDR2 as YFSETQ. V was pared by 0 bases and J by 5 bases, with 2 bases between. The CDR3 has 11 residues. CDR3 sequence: CASSLVETQYF. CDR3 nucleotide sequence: TGCGCCAGCAGCTTGGTTGAGACCCAGTACTTC.

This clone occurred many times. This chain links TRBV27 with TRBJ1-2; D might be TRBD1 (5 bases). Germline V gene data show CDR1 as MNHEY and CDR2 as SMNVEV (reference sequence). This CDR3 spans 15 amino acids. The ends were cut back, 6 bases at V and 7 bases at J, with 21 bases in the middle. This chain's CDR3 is CASRPKGRTRGGYTF. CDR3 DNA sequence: TGTGCCAGCAGGCCTAAGGGACGGACAAGGGGTGGCTACACCTTC.

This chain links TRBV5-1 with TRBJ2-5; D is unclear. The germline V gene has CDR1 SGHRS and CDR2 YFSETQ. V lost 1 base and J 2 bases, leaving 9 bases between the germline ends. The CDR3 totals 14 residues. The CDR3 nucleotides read TGCGCCAGCAGCTTGTGGGCAGATCAAGAGACCCAGTACTTC. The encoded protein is CASSLWADQETQYF.

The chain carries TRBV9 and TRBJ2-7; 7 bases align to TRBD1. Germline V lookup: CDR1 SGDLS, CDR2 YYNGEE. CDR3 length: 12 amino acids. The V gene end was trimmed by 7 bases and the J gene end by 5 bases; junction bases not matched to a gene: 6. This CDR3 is CASGLQGNEQYF. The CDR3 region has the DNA TGTGCCAGCGGGCTACAGGGGAACGAGCAGTACTTC.

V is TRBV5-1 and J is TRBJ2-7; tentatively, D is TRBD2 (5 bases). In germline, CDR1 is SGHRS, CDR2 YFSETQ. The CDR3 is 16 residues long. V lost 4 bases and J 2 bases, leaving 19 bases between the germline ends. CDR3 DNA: TGCGCCAGCAGCCCCGGCCGCTTCGAGGGAGCCTACGAGCAGTACTTC. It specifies CASSPGRFEGAYEQYF. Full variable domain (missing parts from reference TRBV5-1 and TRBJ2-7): KAGVTQTPRYLIKTRGQQVTLSCSPISGHRSVSWYQQTPGQGLQFLFEYFSETQRNKGNFPGRFSGRQFSNSRSEMNVSTLELGDSALYLCASSPGRFEGAYEQYFGPGTRLTVT.